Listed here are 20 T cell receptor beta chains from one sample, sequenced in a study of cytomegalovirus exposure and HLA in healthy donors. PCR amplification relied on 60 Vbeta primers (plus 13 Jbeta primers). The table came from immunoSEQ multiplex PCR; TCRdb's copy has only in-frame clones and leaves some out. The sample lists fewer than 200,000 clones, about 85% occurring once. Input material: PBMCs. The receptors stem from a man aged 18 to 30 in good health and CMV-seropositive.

The DNA of the CDR3 is TGTGCCTGGAGTGTCTTCTACAATGAGCAGTTCTTC. Its protein product is CAWSVFYNEQFF. The chain couples TRBV30 to TRBJ2-1; D gene ambiguous. From germline, CDR1 is GTSNPN and CDR2 SVGIG (reference sequence). The ends were cut back, 0 bases at V and 3 bases at J, with 3 bases in the middle. The CDR3 has 12 amino acids.

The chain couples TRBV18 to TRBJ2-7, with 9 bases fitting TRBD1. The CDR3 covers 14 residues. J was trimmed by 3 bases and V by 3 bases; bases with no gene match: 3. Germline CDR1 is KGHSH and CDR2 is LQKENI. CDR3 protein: CASSPGTGFYEQYF. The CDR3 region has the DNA TGTGCCAGCTCACCCGGGACAGGGTTCTACGAGCAGTACTTC.

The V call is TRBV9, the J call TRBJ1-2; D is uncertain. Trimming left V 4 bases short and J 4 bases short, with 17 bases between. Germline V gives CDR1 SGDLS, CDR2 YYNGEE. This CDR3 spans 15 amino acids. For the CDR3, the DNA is TGTGCCAGCAGCTTGAATGAGGGCGCCGGCTATGGCTACACCTTC. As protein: CASSLNEGAGYGYTF.

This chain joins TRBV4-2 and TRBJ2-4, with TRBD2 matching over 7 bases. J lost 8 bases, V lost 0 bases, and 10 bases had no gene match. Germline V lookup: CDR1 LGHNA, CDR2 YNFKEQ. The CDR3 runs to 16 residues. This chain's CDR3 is CASSQDPASGSHIQYF. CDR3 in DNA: TGTGCCAGCAGCCAAGATCCGGCTAGCGGTTCGCACATTCAGTACTTC.

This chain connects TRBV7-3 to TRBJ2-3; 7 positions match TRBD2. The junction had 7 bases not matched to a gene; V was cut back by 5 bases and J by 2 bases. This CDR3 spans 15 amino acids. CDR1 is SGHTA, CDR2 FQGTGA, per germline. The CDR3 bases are TGTGCCAGCAGCCCCACCGGGGGGAACACAGATACGCAGTATTTT. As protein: CASSPTGGNTDTQYF. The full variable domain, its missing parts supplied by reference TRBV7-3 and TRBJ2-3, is GAGVSQTPSNKVTEKGKYVELRCDPISGHTALYWYRQSLGQGPEFLIYFQGTGAADDSGLPNDRFFAVRPEGSVSTLKIQRTERGDSAVYLCASSPTGGNTDTQYFGPGTRLTVL.

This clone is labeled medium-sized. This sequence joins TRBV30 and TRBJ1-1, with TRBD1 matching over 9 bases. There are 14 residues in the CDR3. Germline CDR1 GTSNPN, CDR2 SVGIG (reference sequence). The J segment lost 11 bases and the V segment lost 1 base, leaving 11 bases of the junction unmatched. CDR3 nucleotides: TGTGCCTGGAGTGAGGGACAGGGCGGGCTTGAGGCTTTCTTT. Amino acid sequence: CAWSEGQGGLEAFF.

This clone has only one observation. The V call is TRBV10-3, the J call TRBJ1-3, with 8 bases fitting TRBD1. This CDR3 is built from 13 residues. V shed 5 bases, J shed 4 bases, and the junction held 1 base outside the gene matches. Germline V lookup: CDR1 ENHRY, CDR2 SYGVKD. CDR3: CAISSGGGNTIYF. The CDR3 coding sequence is TGTGCCATCAGTTCAGGGGGCGGAAACACCATATATTTT.

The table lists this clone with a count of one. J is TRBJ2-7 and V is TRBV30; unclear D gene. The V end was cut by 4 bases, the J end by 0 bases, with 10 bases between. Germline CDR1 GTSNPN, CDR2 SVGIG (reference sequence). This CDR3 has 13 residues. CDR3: CAWITQDSYEQYF. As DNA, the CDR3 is TGTGCCTGGATTACCCAGGACTCCTACGAGCAGTACTTC.

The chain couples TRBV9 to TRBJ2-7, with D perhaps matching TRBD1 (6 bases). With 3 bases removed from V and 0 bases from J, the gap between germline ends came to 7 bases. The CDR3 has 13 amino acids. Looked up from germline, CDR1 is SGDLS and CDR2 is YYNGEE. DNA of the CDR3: TGTGCCAGCAGCGGGACAGACTCCTACGAGCAGTACTTC. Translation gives CASSGTDSYEQYF. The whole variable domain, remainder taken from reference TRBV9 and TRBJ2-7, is DSGVTQTPKHLITATGQRVTLRCSPRSGDLSVYWYQQSLDQGLQFLIQYYNGEERAKGNILERFSAQQFPDLHSELNLSSLELGDSALYFCASSGTDSYEQYFGPGTRLTVT.

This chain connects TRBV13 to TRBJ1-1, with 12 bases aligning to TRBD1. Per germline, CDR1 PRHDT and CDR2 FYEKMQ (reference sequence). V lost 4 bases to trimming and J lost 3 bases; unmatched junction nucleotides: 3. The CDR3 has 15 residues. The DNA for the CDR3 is TGTGCCAGCAGCTATGGGACAGGGGGCCACACTGAAGCTTTCTTT. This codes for CASSYGTGGHTEAFF.

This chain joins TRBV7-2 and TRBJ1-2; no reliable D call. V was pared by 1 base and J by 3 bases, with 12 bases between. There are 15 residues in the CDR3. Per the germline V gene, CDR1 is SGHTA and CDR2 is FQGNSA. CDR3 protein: CASSLVVAVDYGYTF. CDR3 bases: TGTGCCAGCAGCTTAGTCGTTGCGGTTGACTATGGCTACACCTTC.

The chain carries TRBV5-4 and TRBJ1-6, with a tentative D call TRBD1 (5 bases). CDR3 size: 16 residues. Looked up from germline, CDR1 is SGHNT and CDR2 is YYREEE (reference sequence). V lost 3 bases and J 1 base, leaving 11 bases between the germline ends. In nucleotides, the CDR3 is TGTGCCAGCAGCTGGGGGGGTTCATCCTATAATTCACCCCTCCACTTT. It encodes CASSWGGSSYNSPLHF.

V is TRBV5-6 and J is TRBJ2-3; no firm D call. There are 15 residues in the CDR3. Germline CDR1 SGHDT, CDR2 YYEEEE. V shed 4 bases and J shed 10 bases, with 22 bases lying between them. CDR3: CASSGYLRGHWAQYF. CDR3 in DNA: TGTGCCAGCAGCGGATACTTACGAGGTCACTGGGCGCAGTATTTT.

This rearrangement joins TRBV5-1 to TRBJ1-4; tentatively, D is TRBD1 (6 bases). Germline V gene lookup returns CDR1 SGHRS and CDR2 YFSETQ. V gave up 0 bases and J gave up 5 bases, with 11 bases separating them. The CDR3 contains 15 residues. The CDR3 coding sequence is TGCGCCAGCAGCTTGGGAAATGGGGGCAATGAAAAACTGTTTTTT. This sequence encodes CASSLGNGGNEKLFF.

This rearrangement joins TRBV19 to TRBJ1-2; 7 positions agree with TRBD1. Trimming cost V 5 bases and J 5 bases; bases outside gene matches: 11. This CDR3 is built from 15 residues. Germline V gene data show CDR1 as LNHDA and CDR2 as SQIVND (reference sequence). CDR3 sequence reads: CASSSWRQGTYGYTF. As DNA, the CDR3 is TGTGCCAGTAGTTCCTGGAGACAGGGAACTTATGGCTACACCTTC.

Written as DNA, the CDR3 is TGTGCCACCTTGGGGGCTTCTGAAAAACTGTTTTTT. Encoded protein: CATLGASEKLFF. The rearrangement links TRBV15 to TRBJ1-4; the D gene is possibly TRBD1 (6 bases). The V end was cut by 8 bases, the J end by 7 bases, with 11 bases between. Germline V gene sequence: CDR1 LNHNV, CDR2 YYDKDF (reference sequence). This CDR3 comprises 12 residues. Together with reference TRBV15 and TRBJ1-4, the CDR3 gives the full variable domain: DAMVIQNPRYQVTQFGKPVTLSCSQTLNHNVMYWYQQKSSQAPKLLFHYYDKDFNNEADTPDNFQSRRPNTSFCFLDIRSPGLGDTAMYLCATLGASEKLFFGSGTQLSVL.

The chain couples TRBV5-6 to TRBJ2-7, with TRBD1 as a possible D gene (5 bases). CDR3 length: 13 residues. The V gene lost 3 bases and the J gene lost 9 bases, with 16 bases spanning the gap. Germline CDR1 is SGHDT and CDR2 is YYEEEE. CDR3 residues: CASSSNQGPRQYF. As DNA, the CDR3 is TGTGCCAGCAGCTCAAATCAGGGTCCCCGGCAGTACTTC.

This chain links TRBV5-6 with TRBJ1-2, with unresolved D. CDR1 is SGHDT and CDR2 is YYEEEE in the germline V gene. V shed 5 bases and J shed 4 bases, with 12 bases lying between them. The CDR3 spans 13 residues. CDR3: CASRGGWRYGYTF. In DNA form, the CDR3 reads TGTGCCAGCAGGGGAGGTTGGCGCTATGGCTACACCTTC. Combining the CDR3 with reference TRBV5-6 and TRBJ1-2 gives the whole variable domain DAGVTQSPTHLIKTRGQQVTLRCSPKSGHDTVSWYQQALGQGPQFIFQYYEEEERQRGNFPDRFSGHQFPNYSSELNVNALLLGDSALYLCASRGGWRYGYTFGSGTRLTVV.

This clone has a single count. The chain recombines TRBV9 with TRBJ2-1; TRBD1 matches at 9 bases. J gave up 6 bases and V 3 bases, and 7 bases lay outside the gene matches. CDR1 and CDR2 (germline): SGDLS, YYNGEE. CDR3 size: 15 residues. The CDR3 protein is CASSAPGTGSNEQFF. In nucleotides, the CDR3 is TGTGCCAGCAGCGCACCCGGGACAGGGTCCAATGAGCAGTTCTTC.

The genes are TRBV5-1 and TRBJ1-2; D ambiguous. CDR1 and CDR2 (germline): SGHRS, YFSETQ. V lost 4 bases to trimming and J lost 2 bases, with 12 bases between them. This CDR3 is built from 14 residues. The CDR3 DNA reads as TGCGCCAGCAGCGAGAGATCACCCAACTATGGCTACACCTTC. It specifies CASSERSPNYGYTF.